The clone carrying this T cell receptor beta chain appeared a single time. Its antigen is undetermined. The CDR3 is 16 residues long. Germline V gene data show CDR1 as MGHRA and CDR2 as YSYEKL. V lost 0 bases and J lost 2, with 11 bases in between. This record belongs to a study of cytomegalovirus exposure and HLA in healthy donors. Clones were read by immunoSEQ multiplex PCR, and TCRdb kept only the in-frame ones, dropping some. The sample shows about 180,000 clones, 85% of them seen only once. Points from the study as a whole: Many donors carried some public TCRs, although rarity characterized most TCR sequences. Investigators reported 150 to 200 TCR beta chains as tied to cytomegalovirus.

The source of this sequence is a man between 18 and 29 years old in good health and CMV-seropositive. The sample was PBMCs. This chain joins TRBV4-1 and TRBJ1-3; D gene ambiguous. The chain's CDR3 is CASSQDLQSTGNTIYF. In DNA form, the CDR3 reads TGCGCCAGCAGCCAAGATCTCCAGTCCACTGGAAACACCATATATTTT.